What follows is one TCR beta chain and its context. Antigen: not known. This sample stems from a study of shared clonotypes between healthy human individuals. General observations from the study: In a few donors, about 5% of naive CD4 clonotypes appeared in common. In contrast to clonotypes shared by all four donors, non-shared clonotypes had lower generation probabilities.

The material for each subset, its genomic DNA, was split evenly across several immunoSEQ plates. Roughly 30,000 T cell genomes (about 0.2 ug DNA) went into each sorted-subset replicate. Assay: immunoSEQ multiplex PCR; the TCRdb copy retains only in-frame clones and omits some. The table has around 2.3 million clones, nearly 97% seen once. The CDR3 contains 15 residues. The germline V gene encodes CDR1 SNHLY and CDR2 FYNNEI. Trimming removed 2 bases at V and 7 bases at J, with 14 bases between. V gene TRBV2 combines with J gene TRBJ1-4, with D perhaps matching TRBD1 (5 bases). This TCR derives from a man between 18 and 29 years old in good health. Source material: naive CD4+ T cells sorted from blood. Subset described: CD45RA+ positively selected. The DNA of the CDR3 is TGTGCCAGCAGTGAATTGGGGACTGGGGGTGAAAAACTGTTTTTT. It codes for CASSELGTGGEKLFF.